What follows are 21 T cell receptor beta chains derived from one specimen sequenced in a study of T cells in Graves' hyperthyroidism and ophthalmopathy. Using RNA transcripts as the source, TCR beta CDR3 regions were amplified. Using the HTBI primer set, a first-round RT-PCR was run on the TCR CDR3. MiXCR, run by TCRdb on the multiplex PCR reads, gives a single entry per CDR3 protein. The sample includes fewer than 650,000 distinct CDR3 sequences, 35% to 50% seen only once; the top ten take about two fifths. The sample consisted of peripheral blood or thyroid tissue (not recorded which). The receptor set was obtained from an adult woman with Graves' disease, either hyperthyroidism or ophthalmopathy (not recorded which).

In DNA form, the CDR3 reads TGCAGTGCCCGAGGGGGGCAGGGGGAGCTGTTTTTT. Amino acid sequence: CSARGGQGELFF. The genes are TRBV20-1 and TRBJ2-2; perhaps D is TRBD1 or TRBD2 (6 bases each). CDR3 size: 12 residues. Trimming shortened V by 6 bases and J by 8 bases, and 13 bases separated the two germline ends. CDR1 is DFQATT and CDR2 is SNEGSKA in the germline V gene (reference sequence).

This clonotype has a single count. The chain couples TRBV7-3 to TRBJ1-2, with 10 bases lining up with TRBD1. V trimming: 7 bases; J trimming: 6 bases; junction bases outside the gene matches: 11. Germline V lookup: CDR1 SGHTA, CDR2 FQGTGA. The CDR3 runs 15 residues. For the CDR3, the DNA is TGTGCCAGCATCACCCCGGGACAGGGGTACCATGGCTACACCTTC. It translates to CASITPGQGYHGYTF.

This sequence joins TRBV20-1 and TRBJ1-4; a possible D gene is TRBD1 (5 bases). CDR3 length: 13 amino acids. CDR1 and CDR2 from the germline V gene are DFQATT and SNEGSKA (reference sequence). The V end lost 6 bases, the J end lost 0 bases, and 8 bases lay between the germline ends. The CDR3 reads CSARQTTNEKLFF. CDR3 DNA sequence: TGCAGTGCCCGACAGACAACTAATGAAAAACTGTTTTTT.

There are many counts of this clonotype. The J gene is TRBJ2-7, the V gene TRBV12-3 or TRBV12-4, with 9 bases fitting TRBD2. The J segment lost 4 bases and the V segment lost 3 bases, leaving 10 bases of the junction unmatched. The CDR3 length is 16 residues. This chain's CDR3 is CASSFSGGKSAYEQYF. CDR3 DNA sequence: TGTGCCAGCAGTTTTAGCGGGGGTAAATCCGCTTACGAGCAGTACTTC.

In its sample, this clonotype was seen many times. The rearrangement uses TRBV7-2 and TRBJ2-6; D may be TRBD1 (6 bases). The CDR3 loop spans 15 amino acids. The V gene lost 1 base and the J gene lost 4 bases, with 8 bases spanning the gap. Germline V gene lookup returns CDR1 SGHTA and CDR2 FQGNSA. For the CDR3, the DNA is TGTGCCAGCAGCTTAGACAGGGCCGGGGCCAACGTCCTGACTTTC. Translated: CASSLDRAGANVLTF.

The CDR3 loop reads CASSIGAGVGNQPQHF. The CDR3 nucleotides read TGTGCCAGTAGTATTGGGGCAGGCGTAGGCAATCAGCCCCAGCATTTT. The chain is built from TRBV19 and TRBJ1-5; D perhaps matches TRBD1 (5 bases). Germline CDR1 and CDR2: LNHDA and SQIVND (reference sequence). Trimming removed 3 bases at V and 2 bases at J, with 14 bases between. The CDR3 is made up of 16 amino acids. Using reference TRBV19 and TRBJ1-5 for the parts outside the CDR3, the full variable domain is DGGITQSPKYLFRKEGQNVTLSCEQNLNHDAMYWYRQDPGQGLRLIYYSQIVNDFQKGDIAEGYSVSREKKESFPLTVTSAQKNPTAFYLCASSIGAGVGNQPQHFGDGTRLSIL.

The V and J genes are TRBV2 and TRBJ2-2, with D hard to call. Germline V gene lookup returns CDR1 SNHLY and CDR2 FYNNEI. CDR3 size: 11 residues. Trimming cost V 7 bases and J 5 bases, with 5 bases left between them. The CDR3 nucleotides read TGTGCCAGCAAGAGAACCGGGGAGCTGTTTTTT. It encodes CASKRTGELFF.

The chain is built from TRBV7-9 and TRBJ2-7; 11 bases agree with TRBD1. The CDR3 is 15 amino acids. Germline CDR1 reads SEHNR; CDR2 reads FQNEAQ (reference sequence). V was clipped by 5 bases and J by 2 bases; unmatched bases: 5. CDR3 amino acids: CASSHRDRGTYEQYF. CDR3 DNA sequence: TGTGCCAGCAGCCACCGGGACAGGGGGACCTACGAGCAGTACTTC.

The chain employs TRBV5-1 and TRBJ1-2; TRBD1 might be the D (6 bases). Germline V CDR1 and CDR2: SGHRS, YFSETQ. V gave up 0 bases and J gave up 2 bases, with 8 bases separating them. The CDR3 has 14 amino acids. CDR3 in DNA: TGCGCCAGCAGCTTGGGGACAGCAAACTATGGCTACACCTTC. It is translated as CASSLGTANYGYTF.

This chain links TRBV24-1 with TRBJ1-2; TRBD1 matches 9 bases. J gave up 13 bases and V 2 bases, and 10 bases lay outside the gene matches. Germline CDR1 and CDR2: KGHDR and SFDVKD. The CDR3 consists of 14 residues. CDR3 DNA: TGTGCCACCAGTGATTCACGGACAGGGGTTGGCGGCACCTTC. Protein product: CATSDSRTGVGGTF.

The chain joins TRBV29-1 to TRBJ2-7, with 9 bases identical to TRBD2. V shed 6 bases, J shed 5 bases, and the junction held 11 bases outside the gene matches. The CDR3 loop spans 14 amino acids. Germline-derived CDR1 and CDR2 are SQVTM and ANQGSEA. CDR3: CSVAPAGGRHEQYF. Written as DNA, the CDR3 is TGCAGCGTAGCTCCAGCGGGAGGTCGCCACGAGCAGTACTTC.

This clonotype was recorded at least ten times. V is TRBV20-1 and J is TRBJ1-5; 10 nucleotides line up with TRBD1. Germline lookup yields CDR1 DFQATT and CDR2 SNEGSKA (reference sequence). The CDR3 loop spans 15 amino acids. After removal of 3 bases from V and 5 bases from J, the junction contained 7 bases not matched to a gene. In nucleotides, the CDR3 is TGCAGTGCTAGCCCCCTGGACAGGGGGGATCAGCCCCAGCATTTT. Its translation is CSASPLDRGDQPQHF.

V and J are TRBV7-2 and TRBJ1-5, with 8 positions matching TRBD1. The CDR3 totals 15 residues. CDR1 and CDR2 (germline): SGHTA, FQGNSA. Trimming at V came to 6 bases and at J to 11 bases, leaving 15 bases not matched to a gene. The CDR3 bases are TGTGCCAGCAGGCGACAGGGAGGGACAGGCGAGACCCAGCATTTT. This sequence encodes CASRRQGGTGETQHF.

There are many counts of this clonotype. The CDR3 reads CASSHLAGRGQETQYF. The CDR3 DNA follows: TGTGCCAGCAGCCACTTAGCGGGACGGGGTCAGGAGACCCAGTACTTC. The J gene is TRBJ2-5, the V gene TRBV14; 8 bases agree with TRBD2. This CDR3 region has 16 residues. Per the germline V gene, CDR1 is SGHDN and CDR2 is FVKESK. J lost 5 bases, V lost 3 bases, and 11 bases had no gene match.

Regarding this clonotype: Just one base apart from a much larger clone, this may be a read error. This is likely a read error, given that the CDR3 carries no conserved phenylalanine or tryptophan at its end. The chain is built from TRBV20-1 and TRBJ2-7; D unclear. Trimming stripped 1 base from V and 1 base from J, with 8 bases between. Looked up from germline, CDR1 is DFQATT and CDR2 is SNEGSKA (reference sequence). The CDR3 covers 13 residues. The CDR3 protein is CSARGLGSYEQYL. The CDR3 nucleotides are TGCAGTGCTAGAGGACTCGGTTCCTACGAGCAGTACCTC.

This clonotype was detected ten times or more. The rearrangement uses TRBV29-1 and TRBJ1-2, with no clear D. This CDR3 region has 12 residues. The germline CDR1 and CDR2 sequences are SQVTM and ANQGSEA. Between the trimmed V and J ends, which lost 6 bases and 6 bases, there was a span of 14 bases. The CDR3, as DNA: TGCAGCGTCAAAAGGGCGGTCCATGGCTACACCTTC. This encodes CSVKRAVHGYTF.

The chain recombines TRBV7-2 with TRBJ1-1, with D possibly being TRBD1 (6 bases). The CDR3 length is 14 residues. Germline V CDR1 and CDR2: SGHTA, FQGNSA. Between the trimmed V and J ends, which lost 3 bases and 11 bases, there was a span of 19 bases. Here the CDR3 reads CASSLYRDSIRAFF. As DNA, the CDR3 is TGTGCCAGCAGCTTGTACAGGGATTCGATTCGGGCTTTCTTT.

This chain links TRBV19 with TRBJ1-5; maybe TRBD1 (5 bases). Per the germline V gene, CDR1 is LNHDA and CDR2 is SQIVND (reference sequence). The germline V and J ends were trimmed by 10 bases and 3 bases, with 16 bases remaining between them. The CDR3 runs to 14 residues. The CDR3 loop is CATRTGTSNQPQHF. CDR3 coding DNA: TGTGCCACCCGAACCGGGACTTCCAATCAGCCCCAGCATTTT.

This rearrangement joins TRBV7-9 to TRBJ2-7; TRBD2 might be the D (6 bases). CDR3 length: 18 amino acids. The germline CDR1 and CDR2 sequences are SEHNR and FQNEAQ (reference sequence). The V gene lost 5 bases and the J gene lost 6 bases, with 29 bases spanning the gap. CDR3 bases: TGTGCCAGCAGCCCCATCGGGACTCGAGGTAGGCGGGATCGCGAGCAGTACTTC. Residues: CASSPIGTRGRRDREQYF.

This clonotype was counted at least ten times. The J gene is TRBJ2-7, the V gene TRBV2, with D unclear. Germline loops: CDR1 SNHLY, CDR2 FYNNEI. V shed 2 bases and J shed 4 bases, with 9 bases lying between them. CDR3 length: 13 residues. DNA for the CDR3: TGTGCCAGCAGTGAATCGGTGGGGTACGAGCAGTACTTC. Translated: CASSESVGYEQYF. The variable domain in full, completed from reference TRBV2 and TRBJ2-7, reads EPEVTQTPSHQVTQMGQEVILRCVPISNHLYFYWYRQILGQKVEFLVSFYNNEISEKSEIFDDQFSVERPDGSNFTLKIRSTKLEDSAMYFCASSESVGYEQYFGPGTRLTVT.

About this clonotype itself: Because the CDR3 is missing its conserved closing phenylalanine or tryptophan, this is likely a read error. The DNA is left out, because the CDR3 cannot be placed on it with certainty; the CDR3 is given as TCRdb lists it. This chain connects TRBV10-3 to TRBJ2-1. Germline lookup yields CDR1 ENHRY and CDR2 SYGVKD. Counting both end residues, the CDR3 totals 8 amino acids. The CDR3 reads CAISESTG.